This is a list of T cell receptor beta chains from one sample in a study of T cell repertoires in cytomegalovirus infection. In TCRdb, the reads were re-called with MiXCR into one record per CDR3 protein. The sample includes approximately 250,000 distinct CDR3 sequences, roughly 6.5% seen only once; the top ten take roughly 6.5%. Sequenced: PBMCs. These TCRs come from a human donor in good health (CMV status not recorded). Some clones in this sample may be carry-over from other donors' samples. Each CDR3 is given with its conserved first and last residue. The order of the fields is clone size, D gene, J gene, V gene, CDR3 protein, CDR3 DNA. The D gene is left open where the match is weak. The size of a clone is reported for some rows only, either as once, few or many, or as a class for expanded clones.

NA	NA	TRBJ1-1	TRBV29-1	CSGMGAEAFF	TGCAGCGGGATGGGGGCTGAAGCTTTCTTT
few	NA	TRBJ2-7	TRBV20-1	CSAAARETYEQYF	TGCAGTGCCGCGGCCAGGGAGACTTACGAGCAGTACTTC
many	NA	TRBJ2-7	TRBV9	CASSLEFGEQYF	TGTGCCAGCAGCCTGGAGTTCGGCGAGCAGTACTTC
many	NA	TRBJ2-5	TRBV29-1	CSVEGSTADQETQYF	TGCAGCGTTGAGGGGTCTACGGCAGATCAAGAGACCCAGTACTTC
many	TRBD2	TRBJ2-3	TRBV20-1	CSAREFARDYTDTQYF	TGCAGTGCTAGAGAGTTCGCCAGGGACTACACAGATACGCAGTATTTT
many	TRBD1	TRBJ1-1	TRBV4-3	CASSQGDRKTEAFF	TGCGCCAGCAGCCAAGGGGACAGGAAGACTGAAGCTTTCTTT
many	NA	TRBJ2-5	TRBV2	CASSETEGRETQYF	TGTGCCAGCAGTGAAACTGAGGGACGGGAGACCCAGTACTTC
many	NA	TRBJ1-1	TRBV29-1	CSVDATTMNTEAFF	TGCAGCGTTGATGCCACTACAATGAACACTGAAGCTTTCTTT
many	TRBD1	TRBJ2-1	TRBV7-2	CASSYPGQGVSYNEQFF	TGTGCCAGCAGTTATCCGGGACAGGGGGTTTCCTACAATGAGCAGTTCTTC
many	NA	TRBJ2-1	TRBV12-5	CASGLVLSRNSYNEQFF	TGTGCTAGTGGTTTGGTACTGTCTAGAAATTCCTACAATGAGCAGTTCTTC
many	NA	TRBJ1-2	TRBV5-1	CASSLARGRDHGYTF	TGCGCCAGCAGCTTGGCCCGGGGCCGGGACCATGGCTACACCTTC
many	NA	TRBJ1-2	TRBV28	CASSFMQSTYGYTF	TGTGCCAGCAGTTTTATGCAGTCAACCTATGGCTACACCTTC
many	TRBD1	TRBJ1-1	TRBV7-2	CASSDRVTGTEAFF	TGTGCCAGCAGCGACAGGGTCACGGGGACTGAAGCTTTCTTT
many	TRBD1	TRBJ2-7	TRBV5-5	CASSPGQGIEQYF	TGTGCCAGCAGCCCGGGACAGGGAATCGAGCAGTACTTC
many	TRBD1	TRBJ1-2	TRBV28	CASRVTGASGYTF	TGTGCCAGCAGGGTGACAGGGGCCTCAGGCTACACCTTC
many	NA	TRBJ1-1	TRBV6-2/TRBV6-3	CASSYDRPLNTEAFF	TGTGCCAGCAGTTACGACCGGCCCCTGAACACTGAAGCTTTCTTT
many	TRBD1	TRBJ2-5	TRBV12-3/TRBV12-4	CASRADREETQYF	TGTGCCAGCAGAGCGGACAGGGAAGAGACCCAGTACTTC
many	NA	TRBJ2-7	TRBV7-2	CASRQGVSYEQYF	TGTGCCAGCAGACAAGGGGTGTCCTACGAGCAGTACTTC
NA	NA	TRBJ2-7	TRBV6-2/TRBV6-3	CASSYSISPPSYEQYF	TGTGCCAGCAGTTACTCAATTTCCCCGCCCTCCTACGAGCAGTACTTC
many	NA	TRBJ2-5	TRBV20-1	CSARDTRQQETQYF	TGCAGTGCTAGAGATACCAGACAGCAAGAGACCCAGTACTTC
few	NA	TRBJ2-1	TRBV29-1	CSARVGPEQFF	TGCAGCGCCCGGGTTGGTCCTGAGCAGTTCTTC
NA	NA	TRBJ1-1	TRBV7-9	CASSSRRDFNTEAFF	TGTGCCAGCAGCTCTAGGCGGGATTTCAACACTGAAGCTTTCTTT
many	NA	TRBJ2-1	TRBV12-3/TRBV12-4	CASKSNNEQFF	TGTGCCAGCAAGAGCAACAATGAGCAGTTCTTC
many	NA	TRBJ2-5	TRBV6-2/TRBV6-3	CASSSRRAEESQYF	TGTGCCAGCAGTTCCAGACGGGCGGAAGAGTCCCAGTACTTC
many	NA	TRBJ2-5	TRBV9	CASSVVGWVAEETQYF	TGTGCCAGCAGCGTAGTCGGTTGGGTGGCTGAAGAGACCCAGTACTTC
NA	NA	TRBJ2-1	TRBV20-1	CSARTRLRGYEQFF	TGCAGTGCTAGAACTAGGTTGAGAGGGTATGAGCAGTTCTTC
many	TRBD2	TRBJ2-5	TRBV20-1	CSAPGLAGGTQETQYF	TGCAGTGCTCCCGGACTAGCGGGGGGAACCCAAGAGACCCAGTACTTC
few	NA	TRBJ2-7	TRBV29-1	CSAVHSYEQYF	TGCAGCGCCGTGCACTCCTACGAGCAGTACTTC
many	TRBD1	TRBJ2-1	TRBV7-2	CASSFSGQSNEQFF	TGTGCCAGCAGCTTTTCGGGACAGAGCAATGAGCAGTTCTTC
many	NA	TRBJ1-5	TRBV6-2/TRBV6-3	CASSYTGLMVQPQHF	TGTGCCAGCAGTTACACCGGTTTGATGGTTCAGCCCCAGCATTTT
NA	NA	TRBJ2-2	TRBV6-5	CASSYVRITSTGELFF	TGTGCCAGCAGTTACGTAAGGATCACGAGCACCGGGGAGCTGTTTTTT
many	TRBD1	TRBJ2-3	TRBV14	CASSQGRDRGLDTQYF	TGTGCCAGCAGCCAAGGGAGGGACAGGGGGCTGGATACGCAGTATTTT
NA	TRBD1	TRBJ1-4	TRBV12-5	CASGLYLGGQRGEKLFF	TGTGCTAGTGGTTTGTACCTAGGGGGACAGAGGGGTGAAAAACTGTTTTTT
few	NA	TRBJ2-2	TRBV20-1	CSAALGAPDTGELFF	TGCAGTGCTGCCCTGGGGGCGCCGGACACCGGGGAGCTGTTTTTT
many	NA	TRBJ1-1	TRBV20-1	CSATGTAEATEAFF	TGCAGTGCAACTGGGACCGCCGAGGCCACTGAAGCTTTCTTT
many	NA	TRBJ2-5	TRBV18	CASSPPRGKGPLQETQYF	TGTGCCAGCTCACCACCGAGAGGGAAGGGCCCCCTCCAAGAGACCCAGTACTTC